Presented here are 29 T cell receptor beta chains from one specimen sequenced in a study of blood T cell repertoires in COVID-19 (dated by TCRdb to about 2020). Preparation of the library involved the immunoSEQ multiplex PCR assay. Sourced from immuneACCESS, this table was stored by TCRdb with only in-frame sequences that have V and J called. A share of the clones is absent; for the studies checked, an unresolved V gene accounts for under half, and the remainder has no known explanation. The sample table shows 150,000 to 200,000 clones, and around 80% are seen once. The ten largest clones capture roughly 18% of the sample. Specimen: peripheral blood. These receptors were collected from an elderly woman with acute or convalescent COVID-19.

V gene TRBV7-9 combines with J gene TRBJ2-7, with TRBD1 matching 9 bases. The CDR3 totals 14 residues. With 4 bases clipped from V and 2 bases from J, the junction kept 3 bases outside the gene matches. CDR1 and CDR2 (germline): SEHNR, FQNEAQ (reference sequence). The chain's CDR3 is CASSSRDRAYEQYF. The DNA of the CDR3 is TGTGCCAGCAGCTCCCGGGACAGGGCCTACGAGCAGTACTTC.

The gene calls are TRBV29-1 and TRBJ1-4; the match to TRBD1 covers 10 bases. In germline, CDR1 is SQVTM, CDR2 ANQGSEA. CDR3 length: 13 residues. J gave up 11 bases and V 6 bases, and 9 bases lay outside the gene matches. The DNA of the CDR3 is TGCAGCGTCCTCGACAGGGGGCGTGGGAAACTGTTTTTT. Its protein product is CSVLDRGRGKLFF.

Here the CDR3 reads CASSLRVATEAFF. DNA of the CDR3: TGTGCCAGCAGCCTTCGGGTGGCCACTGAAGCTTTCTTT. This chain links TRBV12-3 or TRBV12-4 with TRBJ1-1; no clear D. Trimming stripped 6 bases from V and 4 bases from J, with 12 bases between. The length of the CDR3 is 13 residues.

V is TRBV19 and J is TRBJ2-1; D possibly corresponds to TRBD1 (5 bases). CDR1 is LNHDA, CDR2 SQIVND, per germline (reference sequence). Trimming stripped 5 bases from V and 4 bases from J, with 9 bases between. This CDR3 spans 13 amino acids. CDR3 sequence reads: CASSVQEYNEQFF. CDR3 nucleotides: TGTGCCAGTAGTGTACAGGAATACAATGAGCAGTTCTTC.

The chain is built from TRBV5-1 and TRBJ2-7, with 9 nucleotides matching TRBD2. V trimming: 7 bases; J trimming: 0 bases; junction bases outside the gene matches: 2. This CDR3 has 13 residues. Germline V CDR1 and CDR2: SGHRS, YFSETQ. In DNA form, the CDR3 reads TGCGCCAGCCGCGGGGGGGACTCCTACGAGCAGTACTTC. It codes for CASRGGDSYEQYF.

V and J are TRBV28 and TRBJ1-5, with unresolved D. Germline V gene sequence: CDR1 MDHEN, CDR2 SYDVKM. The CDR3 is 14 residues long. Between the trimmed V and J ends, which lost 5 bases and 0 bases, there was a span of 8 bases. The CDR3 protein is CASSGSISNQPQHF. The CDR3 nucleotides are TGTGCCAGCAGTGGCAGTATTAGCAATCAGCCCCAGCATTTT. The variable domain in full, completed from reference TRBV28 and TRBJ1-5, reads DVKVTQSSRYLVKRTGEKVFLECVQDMDHENMFWYRQDPGLGLRLIYFSYDVKMKEKGDIPEGYSVSREKKERFSLILESASTNQTSMYLCASSGSISNQPQHFGDGTRLSIL.

The chain is built from TRBV27 and TRBJ2-7; 11 nucleotides line up with TRBD2. The V and J ends lost 9 bases and 6 bases, in that order; junction bases with no gene match: 4. Germline CDR1 reads MNHEY; CDR2 reads SMNVEV (reference sequence). This CDR3 comprises 12 residues. The CDR3 sequence is CASGGLAVEQYF. The CDR3 DNA follows: TGTGCCAGTGGGGGACTAGCGGTCGAGCAGTACTTC.

This clone came up once. V usage is TRBV21-1 and J usage is TRBJ1-1; TRBD1 reflects the table's D call only, with no check against the DNA. TRBV21-1 is a pseudogene. The CDR3 totals 16 residues. The CDR3 region is CASSIPGQGINTEAFF. DNA of the CDR3: TGTGCCAGCAGCATTCCGGGACAGGGGATAAACACTGAAGCTTTCTTT.

The chain uses TRBV19 and TRBJ1-2; possible D gene TRBD1, 6 bases. Trimming stripped 6 bases from V and 2 bases from J, with 16 bases between. The CDR3 consists of 15 residues. CDR1 and CDR2 (germline): LNHDA, SQIVND (reference sequence). The CDR3: CASRPDTGMNYGYTF. CDR3 coding DNA: TGTGCCAGTAGGCCTGACACAGGGATGAACTATGGCTACACCTTC.

This rearrangement joins TRBV18 to TRBJ2-7; tentative D call: TRBD1 (5 bases). The V gene lost 3 bases and the J gene lost 0 bases, with 12 bases spanning the gap. CDR1 and CDR2 from the germline V gene are KGHSH and LQKENI. The CDR3 is 15 amino acids. The CDR3: CASSPLQGLSYEQYF. As DNA, the CDR3 is TGTGCCAGCTCACCTCTCCAGGGCCTCTCCTACGAGCAGTACTTC.

This clone was counted at least ten times. V is TRBV3-1 (or the pseudogene TRBV3-2) and J is TRBJ1-3; no reliable D call. There are 13 residues in the CDR3. V lost 6 bases, J lost 0 bases, and 6 bases lay in between. The germline CDR1 and CDR2 sequences are LGHDT and YNNKEL (reference sequence). The CDR3 DNA reads as TGTGCCAGCAGTCAGAACTCTGGAAACACCATATATTTT. As protein: CASSQNSGNTIYF.

V usage is TRBV6-4 and J usage is TRBJ2-3; D not resolved. CDR3 length: 13 residues. V gave up 4 bases and J gave up 0 bases, with 5 bases separating them. Germline CDR1 and CDR2: MRHNA and SNTAGT. CDR3 sequence reads: CASSAGSTDTQYF. The DNA for the CDR3 is TGTGCCAGCAGTGCCGGGAGCACAGATACGCAGTATTTT.

Comments on this clone: Distinct nucleotide sequences in the sample also encode this CDR3. The V and J genes are TRBV18 and TRBJ2-7, with a possible D match to TRBD2 (5 bases). This CDR3 is 14 amino acids long. Trimming stripped 2 bases from V and 0 bases from J, with 8 bases between. CDR1 KGHSH and CDR2 LQKENI come from the germline V gene. In nucleotides, the CDR3 is TGTGCCAGCTCACCAAGCCGGGGCTCCTACGAGCAGTACTTC. This sequence encodes CASSPSRGSYEQYF.

This chain connects TRBV5-1 to TRBJ2-3, with 11 nucleotides matching TRBD2. V trimming: 6 bases; J trimming: 0 bases; junction bases outside the gene matches: 6. The germline gives CDR1 SGHRS, CDR2 YFSETQ. The length of the CDR3 is 16 residues. The CDR3 region is CASKRTSGWSTDTQYF. Here the CDR3 DNA reads TGCGCCAGCAAGAGGACTAGCGGGTGGAGCACAGATACGCAGTATTTT.

The rearrangement links TRBV7-9 to TRBJ1-3, with D maybe TRBD1 (6 bases). V was clipped by 8 bases and J by 0 bases, with 8 bases between them. Germline V gene sequence: CDR1 SEHNR, CDR2 FQNEAQ (reference sequence). The CDR3 consists of 13 residues. The CDR3 bases are TGTGCCAGCGGGACACTCTCTGGAAACACCATATATTTT. The encoded protein is CASGTLSGNTIYF.

In this sample, this clone turned up a few times. Within the sample, other DNA sequences also encode this same CDR3. The rearrangement uses TRBV10-1 and TRBJ1-2; D call uncertain. The length of the CDR3 is 13 residues. Germline-derived CDR1 and CDR2 are WNHNN and SYGVQD (reference sequence). V lost 0 bases and J 3 bases, leaving 5 bases between the germline ends. In DNA form, the CDR3 reads TGCGCCAGCAGTGAGTCAGAGGACTATGGCTACACCTTC. Translating gives CASSESEDYGYTF.

The genes are TRBV15 and TRBJ1-5; 11 bases align to TRBD1. Germline V gene sequence: CDR1 LNHNV, CDR2 YYDKDF (reference sequence). This CDR3 region has 15 residues. Trimming cost V 0 bases and J 5 bases; bases outside gene matches: 0. The CDR3 loop is CATSREDRGHQPQHF. CDR3 DNA sequence: TGTGCCACCAGCAGAGAGGACAGGGGGCATCAGCCCCAGCATTTT.

The count of this clone is one. The gene calls are TRBV7-9 and TRBJ2-2; D might be TRBD1 (5 bases). The germline V gene encodes CDR1 SEHNR and CDR2 FQNEAQ (reference sequence). The CDR3 has 15 residues. V dropped 3 bases and J dropped 4 bases, with 12 bases sitting between them. The CDR3 loop reads CASSFGQGFTGELFF. The CDR3 coding sequence is TGTGCCAGCAGCTTTGGGCAGGGCTTCACCGGGGAGCTGTTTTTT.

This clone turned up a few times. This chain joins TRBV19 and TRBJ1-3, with D unresolved. The CDR3 is 15 amino acids. Germline-derived CDR1 and CDR2 are LNHDA and SQIVND (reference sequence). Trimming shortened V by 1 base and J by 0 bases, and 7 bases separated the two germline ends. The CDR3 coding sequence is TGTGCCAGTAGTATAGTGGGAGTCTCTGGAAACACCATATATTTT. It translates to CASSIVGVSGNTIYF.

V gene TRBV5-8 combines with J gene TRBJ2-1; TRBD2 is a possible D gene (7 bases). The CDR3 sequence is 17 residues long. Per germline, CDR1 SGHTS and CDR2 YDEGEE. V shed 3 bases and J shed 5 bases, with 21 bases lying between them. The DNA for the CDR3 is TGTGCCAGCAGCTCAAGGGGGGGTCGTACCCAAAACAATGAGCAGTTCTTC. Translating gives CASSSRGGRTQNNEQFF.

This clone turned up a few times. This chain uses TRBV3-1 (or the pseudogene TRBV3-2) with TRBJ1-1, with TRBD1 matching over 9 bases. The germline V gene has CDR1 LGHDT and CDR2 YNNKEL (reference sequence). This CDR3 spans 16 amino acids. V shed 4 bases and J 6 bases; nucleotides not matched to a gene: 12. This CDR3 reads CASSLRGQGKIAEAFF. CDR3 nucleotides: TGTGCCAGCAGCCTACGGGGACAGGGAAAAATAGCTGAAGCTTTCTTT.

The chain recombines TRBV27 with TRBJ2-7, with TRBD2 as a possible D gene (5 bases). The CDR3 extends over 13 amino acids. The germline V and J ends were trimmed by 4 bases and 2 bases, with 9 bases remaining between them. Germline CDR1 reads MNHEY; CDR2 reads SMNVEV (reference sequence). The CDR3 spells CASSYGVAYEQYF. CDR3 in DNA: TGTGCCAGCAGTTACGGGGTGGCCTACGAGCAGTACTTC.

In its sample, this clone was seen a few times. V gene TRBV10-3 combines with J gene TRBJ2-1, with TRBD2 identical over 7 bases. CDR1 ENHRY and CDR2 SYGVKD come from the germline V gene. The CDR3 length is 11 residues. With 6 bases clipped from V and 9 bases from J, the junction kept 2 bases outside the gene matches. CDR3 sequence: CAIRTSSEQFF. As DNA, the CDR3 is TGTGCCATCAGGACTAGCTCTGAGCAGTTCTTC.

The chain links TRBV9 to TRBJ2-7; 7 nucleotides match TRBD1. V gave up 4 bases and J gave up 2 bases; unmatched junction bases: 9. This CDR3 spans 15 amino acids. In germline, CDR1 is SGDLS, CDR2 YYNGEE. CDR3 in amino acids: CASSIDPGQTYEQYF. The DNA of the CDR3 is TGTGCCAGCAGCATCGACCCGGGACAGACCTACGAGCAGTACTTC.

This clone showed up just a few times. V and J are TRBV19 and TRBJ2-2; 11 nucleotides agree with TRBD2. Germline V gene lookup returns CDR1 LNHDA and CDR2 SQIVND (reference sequence). J gave up 6 bases and V 10 bases, and 7 bases lay outside the gene matches. The CDR3 consists of 14 residues. CDR3: CATSTSGIPGELFF. The DNA of the CDR3 is TGTGCCACCTCGACTAGCGGGATTCCCGGGGAGCTGTTTTTT.

This clone was seen a single time. This chain connects TRBV10-3 to TRBJ2-2; 11 bases align to TRBD2. CDR3 length equals 16 residues. Looked up from germline, CDR1 is ENHRY and CDR2 is SYGVKD. V lost 8 bases, J lost 5 bases, and 10 bases stayed unmatched. The CDR3 loop is CAIGGLAGGLTGELFF. The CDR3 DNA reads as TGTGCCATCGGCGGTCTAGCGGGGGGTTTGACCGGGGAGCTGTTTTTT.

This clone was observed once. The chain carries TRBV5-4 and TRBJ1-5; 8 bases match TRBD1. This CDR3 contains 15 residues. With 0 bases clipped from V and 5 bases from J, the junction kept 4 bases outside the gene matches. Germline V gives CDR1 SGHNT, CDR2 YYREEE (reference sequence). CDR3 coding DNA: TGTGCCAGCAGCTTGGCCCCAGGGGGCGATCAGCCCCAGCATTTT. Translation: CASSLAPGGDQPQHF.

The gene calls are TRBV6-5 and TRBJ1-5; TRBD1 matches 7 bases. Trimming took 6 bases from V and 2 from J; bases not matched to a gene: 4. CDR3 size: 14 residues. Germline assignment: CDR1 MNHEY and CDR2 SVGAGI. The CDR3: CASSPTGGNQPQHF. The CDR3 DNA sequence: TGTGCCAGCAGCCCCACAGGGGGCAATCAGCCCCAGCATTTT.

The genes are TRBV28 and TRBJ2-2; a possible D gene is TRBD1 (6 bases). The CDR3 is 14 amino acids. Germline V lookup: CDR1 MDHEN, CDR2 SYDVKM. V was pared by 5 bases and J by 4 bases, with 11 bases between. CDR3 amino acids: CASSEPDSTGELFF. The CDR3 DNA sequence: TGTGCCAGCAGTGAACCGGACAGCACCGGGGAGCTGTTTTTT.